What follows are 23 T cell receptor beta chains derived from one specimen sequenced in a study of cytomegalovirus exposure and HLA in healthy donors. Primers: 60 Vbeta forward and 13 Jbeta reverse. Here immunoSEQ multiplex PCR was the method, and the copy in TCRdb shows in-frame clones only, minus some. This table holds around 40,000 clones, about 70% found once. Sequenced material: PBMCs. Receptor source: a man in his forties or fifties in good health and CMV-seronegative.

V gene TRBV5-4 combines with J gene TRBJ2-7; possible D gene TRBD1, 6 bases. V was pared by 4 bases and J by 5 bases, with 10 bases between. The CDR3 extends over 12 amino acids. Looked up from germline, CDR1 is SGHNT and CDR2 is YYREEE (reference sequence). CDR3 in amino acids: CASSPTGNEQYF. The DNA for the CDR3 is TGTGCCAGCAGCCCGACAGGAAACGAGCAGTACTTC.

This chain uses TRBV30 with TRBJ1-6; 7 bases are a match to TRBD1. The junction had 5 bases not matched to a gene; V was cut back by 3 bases and J by 12 bases. The CDR3 extends over 12 amino acids. In germline, CDR1 is GTSNPN, CDR2 SVGIG (reference sequence). The CDR3 here is CAWSPDREPLHF. In DNA form, the CDR3 reads TGTGCCTGGAGCCCTGACAGGGAACCCCTCCACTTT.

In this sample, this clone turned up a few times. V gene TRBV6-5 combines with J gene TRBJ2-7; TRBD1 matches 8 bases. Germline CDR1 and CDR2: MNHEY and SVGAGI. This CDR3 region has 14 residues. V gave up 4 bases and J gave up 6 bases; unmatched junction bases: 8. The chain's CDR3 is CASSWAGQGAEQYF. CDR3 coding DNA: TGTGCCAGCAGTTGGGCAGGACAGGGAGCCGAGCAGTACTTC.

V gene TRBV6-6 combines with J gene TRBJ2-6; tentatively, D is TRBD1 (6 bases). Germline V gene lookup returns CDR1 MNHNY and CDR2 SVGAGI (reference sequence). There are 15 residues in the CDR3. The V and J ends lost 6 bases and 0 bases respectively, with 9 bases between them. The CDR3 region is CASRQGRSGANVLTF. The DNA of the CDR3 is TGTGCCAGCAGGCAGGGGCGCTCTGGGGCCAACGTCCTGACTTTC.

The chain employs TRBV7-9 and TRBJ1-1, with D possibly TRBD1 on 6 matching bases. Trimming shortened V by 0 bases and J by 3 bases, and 8 bases separated the two germline ends. The CDR3 is made up of 14 amino acids. Per the germline V gene, CDR1 is SEHNR and CDR2 is FQNEAQ (reference sequence). CDR3 sequence reads: CASSLAGGHTEAFF. CDR3 nucleotide sequence: TGTGCCAGCAGCTTAGCGGGGGGGCACACTGAAGCTTTCTTT.

The rearrangement joins TRBV12-5 to TRBJ2-7, with D possibly TRBD2 on 5 matching bases. This CDR3 is built from 15 residues. Germline V gene sequence: CDR1 LGHNT, CDR2 FRNRAP. V shed 2 bases and J shed 2 bases, with 13 bases lying between them. The CDR3 region is CASGLPPRRTYEQYF. The CDR3, as DNA: TGTGCTAGTGGTTTGCCCCCCCGGAGGACCTACGAGCAGTACTTC.

The gene calls are TRBV7-9 and TRBJ1-5, with 7 bases that match TRBD1. The V gene end was trimmed by 5 bases and the J gene end by 2 bases; junction bases not matched to a gene: 9. The CDR3 totals 16 residues. Germline V CDR1 and CDR2: SEHNR, FQNEAQ (reference sequence). This CDR3 reads CASSRNTGEGNQPQHF. As DNA, the CDR3 is TGTGCCAGCAGCCGGAATACAGGGGAGGGCAATCAGCCCCAGCATTTT. The complete variable domain, with remaining parts taken from reference TRBV7-9 and TRBJ1-5, reads DTGVSQNPRHKITKRGQNVTFRCDPISEHNRLYWYRQTLGQGPEFLTYFQNEAQLEKSRLLSDRFSAERPKGSFSTLEIQRTEQGDSAMYLCASSRNTGEGNQPQHFGDGTRLSIL.

The V gene is TRBV5-1, the J gene TRBJ2-5, with TRBD1 matching 9 bases. V was pared by 5 bases and J by 5 bases, with 4 bases of the junction left unmatched. The CDR3 loop spans 13 amino acids. Germline values: CDR1 SGHRS, CDR2 YFSETQ. The CDR3 nucleotides are TGCGCCAGCAGACAGGGGGCGTTGGAGACCCAGTACTTC. Its translation: CASRQGALETQYF.

The chain employs TRBV11-2 and TRBJ1-2, with a possible D match to TRBD1 (5 bases). With 1 base removed from V and 0 bases from J, the gap between germline ends came to 9 bases. The germline V gene has CDR1 SGHAT and CDR2 FQNNGV. The CDR3 is 15 residues long. CDR3 DNA: TGTGCCAGCAGCTTAGTTGGGGGGACTAACTATGGCTACACCTTC. It specifies CASSLVGGTNYGYTF.

This clone is a singleton in its sample. The chain carries TRBV11-2 and TRBJ2-2, with TRBD2 matching 8 bases. The CDR3 contains 14 residues. Per germline, CDR1 SGHAT and CDR2 FQNNGV. The V gene end was trimmed by 8 bases and the J gene end by 5 bases; junction bases not matched to a gene: 7. The CDR3 coding sequence is TGTGCCAGCCACCCCGGGGGGGGGACCGGGGAGCTGTTTTTT. Translation: CASHPGGGTGELFF.

This clone was detected only a few times. The genes are TRBV5-6 and TRBJ1-3; TRBD1 agrees at 9 bases. Germline V gene data show CDR1 as SGHDT and CDR2 as YYEEEE. V shed 3 bases, J shed 4 bases, and the junction held 5 bases outside the gene matches. This CDR3 is 15 amino acids long. CDR3 nucleotides: TGTGCCAGCAGCTGGACAGGGGCGCACGGAAACACCATATATTTT. As protein: CASSWTGAHGNTIYF.

This chain links TRBV10-3 with TRBJ1-1; 7 nucleotides agree with TRBD1. With 4 bases clipped from V and 6 bases from J, the junction kept 5 bases outside the gene matches. The germline gives CDR1 ENHRY, CDR2 SYGVKD. CDR3 length: 13 amino acids. CDR3 region: CAISGDRAAEAFF. The DNA for the CDR3 is TGTGCCATCAGTGGTGACAGGGCGGCTGAAGCTTTCTTT.

This clone was picked up many times. V usage is TRBV6-1 and J usage is TRBJ1-3; a possible D gene is TRBD1 (6 bases). The CDR3 runs to 15 residues. Trimming took 0 bases from V and 4 from J, leaving 10 bases between them. Per the germline V gene, CDR1 is MNHNS and CDR2 is SASEGT. Written as DNA, the CDR3 is TGTGCCAGCAGTGAAGCAGAAGGGACAGGAAACACCATATATTTT. Residues: CASSEAEGTGNTIYF.

The chain combines TRBV2 with TRBJ1-4; no definite D call. The germline V gene encodes CDR1 SNHLY and CDR2 FYNNEI. This CDR3 comprises 15 residues. V was cut by 6 bases and J by 2 bases, with 13 bases left in between. DNA for the CDR3: TGTGCCAGCAGCCCAGTTGGCTCGACTAATGAAAAACTGTTTTTT. It codes for CASSPVGSTNEKLFF.

V gene TRBV6-5 combines with J gene TRBJ1-2, with 8 nucleotides matching TRBD1. V was pared by 4 bases and J by 2 bases, with 3 bases of the junction left unmatched. Germline assignment: CDR1 MNHEY and CDR2 SVGAGI. The CDR3 is made up of 14 amino acids. The CDR3 DNA sequence: TGTGCCAGCAGTTCCCGGACAGGGAACTATGGCTACACCTTC. Translated, it gives CASSSRTGNYGYTF.

The rearrangement joins TRBV9 to TRBJ1-1, with D uncertain. This CDR3 is 13 amino acids long. Trimming cost V 0 bases and J 3 bases, with 6 bases left between them. Germline assignment: CDR1 SGDLS and CDR2 YYNGEE. The CDR3 sequence: CASSVGAHTEAFF. CDR3 DNA sequence: TGTGCCAGCAGCGTAGGGGCTCACACTGAAGCTTTCTTT.

The chain employs TRBV6-5 and TRBJ2-3; 8 bases line up with TRBD2. Germline lookup yields CDR1 MNHEY and CDR2 SVGAGI. Trimming took 6 bases from V and 2 from J; bases not matched to a gene: 4. The CDR3 is 14 residues long. The CDR3 protein is CASSIGGATDTQYF. The CDR3 region has the DNA TGTGCCAGCAGCATCGGGGGGGCCACAGATACGCAGTATTTT.

The count of this clone is one. This chain links TRBV9 with TRBJ2-7, with 12 positions matching TRBD2. Germline V gives CDR1 SGDLS, CDR2 YYNGEE. The CDR3 is 16 amino acids. With V trimmed by 2 bases and J by 5 bases, 8 bases remained unmatched. The CDR3 nucleotides read TGTGCCAGCAGCGTGGCTAGCGGGGGGGGAGCCAACGAGCAGTACTTC. Encoded protein: CASSVASGGGANEQYF.

This chain links TRBV4-1 with TRBJ2-5; 8 nucleotides align to TRBD1. Per the germline V gene, CDR1 is MGHRA and CDR2 is YSYEKL. This CDR3 has 17 amino acids. The junction had 11 bases not matched to a gene; V was cut back by 0 bases and J by 5 bases. The CDR3 loop is CASSQDGGTGGRETQYF. CDR3 bases: TGCGCCAGCAGCCAAGATGGGGGTACAGGGGGGAGGGAGACCCAGTACTTC.

The V call is TRBV4-2, the J call TRBJ2-1, with a weak D call TRBD2 (7 bases). Trimming took off 2 bases at V and 9 bases at J, with 17 bases between the two ends. Germline CDR1 LGHNA, CDR2 YNFKEQ. The CDR3 consists of 15 residues. The CDR3 here is CASSQPTLGGGEQFF. DNA for the CDR3: TGTGCCAGCAGCCAACCGACTTTAGGGGGGGGTGAGCAGTTCTTC.

The J gene is TRBJ1-2, the V gene TRBV6-1; 8 nucleotides match TRBD1. The V and J ends lost 2 bases and 0 bases, in that order; junction bases with no gene match: 8. Per germline, CDR1 MNHNS and CDR2 SASEGT. The length of the CDR3 is 17 residues. The CDR3 protein is CASSEPAGTGSNYGYTF. DNA of the CDR3: TGTGCCAGCAGTGAACCCGCAGGGACAGGATCTAACTATGGCTACACCTTC.

Details on this clone: The same CDR3 also results from other DNA sequences found in this sample. The chain recombines TRBV6-5 with TRBJ2-1, with D possibly TRBD1 on 5 matching bases. Germline-derived CDR1 and CDR2 are MNHEY and SVGAGI. The germline V and J ends were trimmed by 2 bases and 7 bases, with 9 bases remaining between them. The CDR3 covers 13 residues. The chain's CDR3 is CASSYQGPNEQFF. CDR3 DNA: TGTGCCAGCAGTTACCAGGGTCCTAATGAGCAGTTCTTC.

The chain has TRBV30 and TRBJ2-5; 9 positions agree with TRBD2. The end of the DNA aligns better with TRBJ2-7, so the J call may be wrong. The CDR3 totals 13 residues. CDR1 GTSNPN and CDR2 SVGIG come from the germline V gene (reference sequence). The CDR3 nucleotides are TGTGCCTGGAGGCTGCTAGCGGGGATCGAGCAGTACTTC. Protein sequence: CAWRLLAGIEQYF.